These T cell receptor beta chains were read from a single sample in a study of T-cell memory formation after mild COVID-19. TCRdb reprocessed the 5' RACE reads with MiXCR, giving one entry per CDR3 protein. Here the sample spans roughly 600,000 distinct CDR3 sequences, roughly 18% being singletons. Sequencing input: PBMCs or a T cell subset sorted from them (not recorded which). Source of these receptors: an adult woman who had mild COVID-19 (a few samples of this study predate the infection). Cell type and time point are not known. Each CDR3 is given with its conserved first and last residue. A D gene is named only where the DNA matches it firmly. Size tells how often a clone was seen (once, few, many) or the class of an expanded clone, and some rows leave it out.

>-|TRBV7-6|TRBJ2-1|16|TRBD1
TGTGCCAGCAGCTTAATATACGGGACAGGCTACAATGAGCAGTTCTTC
CASSLIYGTGYNEQFF
>few|TRBV12-5|TRBJ1-2|14|-
TGTGCTAGTGGTGCCCCTCGGGACGGCTATGGCTACACCTTC
CASGAPRDGYGYTF
>-|TRBV27|TRBJ2-7|13|-
TGTGCCAGCAGTCGGAAGGGGGGCTACGAGCAGTACTTC
CASSRKGGYEQYF
>-|TRBV7-9|TRBJ2-7|13|-
TGTGCCAGCAGCGCAAGGGACAATGAGGAGCAGTACTTC
CASSARDNEEQYF
>-|TRBV4-3|TRBJ1-1|15|TRBD1
TGCGCCAGCAGCCCCATGACAGGGGATTACGGTGAAGCTTTCTTT
CASSPMTGDYGEAFF
>-|TRBV7-2|TRBJ2-1|17|-
TGTGCCAGCAGCCCCTCTCGGGGGGCACCTAGCTGGAATGAGCAGTTCTTC
CASSPSRGAPSWNEQFF
>few|TRBV28|TRBJ2-5|15|-
TGTGCCAGCAGGCCGGCCAGGGGACGTTGGGAGACCCAGTACTTC
CASRPARGRWETQYF
>many|TRBV27|TRBJ1-2|13|-
TGTGCCAGCAGTTTATCAGGGCTATATGGCTACACCTTC
CASSLSGLYGYTF
>-|TRBV7-9|TRBJ2-7|15|-
TGTGCCAGCAGCTTGTTCCAGGGAGTTCGAAAGGAGCAGTACTTC
CASSLFQGVRKEQYF
>few|TRBV7-6|TRBJ2-1|19|TRBD2
TGTGCCAGCAGCTCCCCGGAAGGAAGGGCAACTAGCGGGAGCAATGAGCAGTTCTTC
CASSSPEGRATSGSNEQFF
>-|TRBV5-1|TRBJ2-5|15|-
TGCGCCAGCAGCCAATTACCGACACGTCAAGAGACCCAGTACTTC
CASSQLPTRQETQYF
>many|TRBV27|TRBJ1-4|13|-
TGTGCCAGCAGTTTGTCCATCTATGAAAAACTGTTTTTT
CASSLSIYEKLFF
>once|TRBV2|TRBJ2-7|14|TRBD2
TGTGCCAGCACCCGACTAGCGGGGAAGTCCGAGCAGTACTTC
CASTRLAGKSEQYF
>-|TRBV11-2|TRBJ1-1|16|TRBD1
TGTGCCAGCAGCCGCTCGGACAGGGTAATTGGCACTGAAGCTTTCTTT
CASSRSDRVIGTEAFF
>-|TRBV7-6|TRBJ2-1|16|TRBD2
TGTGCCAGCAGCTCCCTCCTAGCGGGGGGGGACAATGAGCAGTTCTTC
CASSSLLAGGDNEQFF
>-|TRBV15|TRBJ2-3|15|TRBD1
TGTGCCACCAGCGGAGACAGGGGCCGGACAGATACGCAGTATTTT
CATSGDRGRTDTQYF
>few|TRBV19|TRBJ2-1|13|-
TGTGCCAGTAGTATAGGGGTTTACAATGAGCAGTTCTTC
CASSIGVYNEQFF
>few|TRBV5-6|TRBJ2-4|16|TRBD1
TGTGCCAGCAGCTTGCAGGGGGCGCCGGCCAAAAACATTCAGTACTTC
CASSLQGAPAKNIQYF
>-|TRBV14|TRBJ2-7|14|TRBD1
TGTGCCAGCAGCCAAGGGGGACAGAGCTACGAGCAGTACTTC
CASSQGGQSYEQYF
>-|TRBV24-1|TRBJ1-5|17|-
TGTGCCACCAGTGATCCTCGCGGGGGCGCGAGCAATCAGCCCCAGCATTTT
CATSDPRGGASNQPQHF
>few|TRBV2|TRBJ2-3|14|-
TGTGCCAGCAGTTGGACTCCTCTTTCAGATACGCAGTATTTT
CASSWTPLSDTQYF
>few|TRBV6-5|TRBJ1-5|15|-
TGTGCCAGCAGTTCAGGTGGGGCCCCGAATCAGCCCCAGCATTTT
CASSSGGAPNQPQHF
>-|TRBV7-8|TRBJ2-2|15|-
TGTGCCAGCAGCTTAGACAGGATTCTGAGCGGGGAGCTGTTTTTT
CASSLDRILSGELFF
>few|TRBV15|TRBJ2-6|19|-
TGTGCCACCAGCAGTGACAAGGACACTGAAAGCTCTGGGGCCAACGTCCTGACTTTC
CATSSDKDTESSGANVLTF
>few|TRBV29-1|TRBJ2-1|13|-
TGCAGCGTTCTGGGGTTCTCTGTAAATGAGCAGTTCTTC
CSVLGFSVNEQFF
>few|TRBV6-5|TRBJ2-3|15|-
TGTGCCAGCAGTTACTCCAGAGCATCGACAGATACGCAGTATTTT
CASSYSRASTDTQYF
>few|TRBV4-1|TRBJ1-1|16|-
TGCGCCAGCAGCCAATACAAGCCCCCAAGGAACACTGAAGCTTTCTTT
CASSQYKPPRNTEAFF
>-|TRBV25-1|TRBJ1-5|14|-
TGTGCCAGCTCCTCTTGGGAGCGGGGTCAGCCCCAGCATTTT
CASSSWERGQPQHF
>-|TRBV9|TRBJ2-1|17|TRBD2
TGTGCCAGCAGCGCGATCCCTAGCGGGTCTTCCTACAATGAGCAGTTCTTC
CASSAIPSGSSYNEQFF
>-|TRBV7-2|TRBJ2-1|15|-
TGTGCCAGCAGCTTAGTCGCCAGCTCCTACAATGAGCAGTTCTTC
CASSLVASSYNEQFF
>few|TRBV6-4|TRBJ1-5|13|TRBD1
TGTGCCAGCAGTGAGACAGGGAAGCAGCCCCAGCATTTT
CASSETGKQPQHF
>few|TRBV30|TRBJ2-2|16|-
TGTGCCTGGAGTGTCGCACTACTCTCGAACACCGGGGAGCTGTTTTTT
CAWSVALLSNTGELFF
>-|TRBV6-5|TRBJ2-5|15|-
TGTGCCAGCAGTTACGGAACTAGCAGGGGAGAGACCCAGTACTTC
CASSYGTSRGETQYF
>few|TRBV20-1|TRBJ2-7|13|-
TGCAGTGCACCCCGTGACAACTCCTACGAGCAGTACTTC
CSAPRDNSYEQYF
>many|TRBV7-2|TRBJ2-3|13|-
TGTGCCAGCAGCTTAGCGAGTATGGATACGCAGTATTTT
CASSLASMDTQYF
>few|TRBV20-1|TRBJ2-3|14|-
TGCAGTGCTAAAGTCCCGGGACGGGGAGATACGCAGTATTTT
CSAKVPGRGDTQYF
>few|TRBV19|TRBJ2-4|20|-
TGTGCCAGTAGTATAGGGGCTGAGGGGTCTGCCTTTTTAGCCAAAAACATTCAGTACTTC
CASSIGAEGSAFLAKNIQYF
>few|TRBV19|TRBJ2-1|11|TRBD2
TGTGCCAGTAGTCCGGGGGGGGCCTTGTTCTTC
CASSPGGALFF
>-|TRBV18|TRBJ1-1|14|-
TGTGCCAGCTCACTACAGGTGGAGTGGACTGAAGCTTTCTTT
CASSLQVEWTEAFF
>-|TRBV25-1|TRBJ2-3|15|TRBD2
TGTGCCAGCAGCTCTAGCGGGGGGGTACAAGATACGCAGTATTTT
CASSSSGGVQDTQYF
>few|TRBV7-2|TRBJ1-5|15|-
TGTGCCAGCACCTCAGACCTCAGTTTCAATCAGCCCCAGCATTTT
CASTSDLSFNQPQHF
>few|TRBV7-2|TRBJ2-7|15|TRBD1
TGTGCCAGCAGCCACGGGACAGCCACAACCTACGAGCAGTACTTC
CASSHGTATTYEQYF
>few|TRBV2|TRBJ2-3|11|-
TGTGCCAGCAGTGAGGAAGGTGCGCAGTATTTT
CASSEEGAQYF
>many|TRBV5-1|TRBJ1-4|14|TRBD1
TGCGCCAGCAGCCAAGGGACAGGGGATGAGAAACTGTTTTTT
CASSQGTGDEKLFF
>many|TRBV20-1|TRBJ1-3|14|TRBD1
TGCAGTGCTAGAGTGACAGGGGACAGAAACACCATATATTTT
CSARVTGDRNTIYF
>-|TRBV7-9|TRBJ1-1|15|-
TGTGCCAGCAGCTTAATAGGAGAAATGAACACTGAAGCTTTCTTT
CASSLIGEMNTEAFF
>-|TRBV6-5|TRBJ1-2|14|TRBD1
TGTGCCAGCAGTTACTCACAGGGGTACTATGGCTACACCTTC
CASSYSQGYYGYTF
>many|TRBV7-3|TRBJ2-1|15|-
TGTGCCAGCAGCAGCGGACAGAGCTCCTACAATGAGCAGTTCTTC
CASSSGQSSYNEQFF
>-|TRBV12-3/TRBV12-4|TRBJ1-1|13|-
TGTGCCAGCAGTTCCCAGACCACCACTGAAGCTTTCTTT
CASSSQTTTEAFF
>-|TRBV7-2|TRBJ2-7|15|-
TGTGCCAGCAGCTTAGTTCGTGGACGGTACTACGAGCAGTACTTC
CASSLVRGRYYEQYF
>-|TRBV15|TRBJ2-2|16|-
TGTGCCACCAGCAGAGTGGGGGGCGCGGACACCGGGGAGCTGTTTTTT
CATSRVGGADTGELFF
>-|TRBV11-1|TRBJ2-2|15|-
TGTGCCAGCAGCACCTTATCGGGTTCGACCGGGGAGCTGTTTTTT
CASSTLSGSTGELFF